The 2 T cell receptor beta chains below come from one sample, sequenced in a study of shared clonotypes between healthy human individuals. This table comes from immunoSEQ multiplex PCR, and its TCRdb copy is limited to in-frame clones, with some not included. The sample includes approximately 1,000,000 clones, around 77% seen only once; the top ten take about 0.89%. Sample: memory CD4+ T cells from PBMCs. The subset is: CD45RA-negative fraction. These receptors all stem from a man aged 18 to 29 in good health. Some clones in this sample may be carry-over from other donors' samples.

This clone was counted at least ten times. The sample holds other DNA sequences that translate to the same CDR3. The V gene is TRBV30, the J gene TRBJ2-2; D might be TRBD2 (6 bases). Trimming pared 2 bases from V and 5 bases from J, leaving 15 bases between. CDR3 length: 15 amino acids. The germline gives CDR1 GTSNPN, CDR2 SVGIG (reference sequence). CDR3 region: CAWSRLATITGELFF. In nucleotides, the CDR3 is TGTGCCTGGAGTCGGCTAGCGACCATAACCGGGGAGCTGTTTTTT.

The chain uses TRBV7-9 and TRBJ2-3; 7 nucleotides match TRBD2. Germline loops: CDR1 SEHNR, CDR2 FQNEAQ (reference sequence). With V trimmed by 1 base and J by 2 bases, 3 bases remained unmatched. CDR3 length: 15 residues. The CDR3: CASSLDLAVTDTQYF. The DNA of the CDR3 is TGTGCCAGCAGCTTAGATCTAGCGGTCACAGATACGCAGTATTTT.